This T cell receptor (beta chain) was sequenced during a study of blood T cell repertoires in COVID-19. Study context: T cells, B-cell-depleted T cells, or PBMCs provided the cDNA or gDNA that served as material.

V gave up 8 bases and J gave up 2 bases, with 18 bases separating them. The germline CDR1 and CDR2 sequences are KGHSH and LQKENI. CDR3 size: 15 residues. In the authors' workflow: Reference gene primer amplification gave estimated nucleated cell counts. The repertoire was sequenced with immunoSEQ multiplex PCR; TCRdb's copy has only in-frame clones and lacks some. V and J calls and clone size are copied from that table; D and trimming were computed from the DNA. Here the sample spans some 310,000 clones, roughly 91% being singletons. Participants spanned ages about 18 to 95 years and resided in about 24 US areas. Allocation to cohorts depended on clinical history reported by the participants. This clone showed up just a few times.

This receptor was identified in a woman aged 25 to 45 who had recovered from COVID-19. The chain links TRBV18 to TRBJ1-1; D is unresolved. The sequenced material came from PBMCs or T cells enriched from blood (not recorded which). Here the CDR3 DNA reads TGTGCCAGCCTGAGAGGATTAGAATTTAACACTGAAGCTTTCTTT. This encodes CASLRGLEFNTEAFF. Combining the CDR3 with reference TRBV18 and TRBJ1-1 gives the whole variable domain NAGVMQNPRHLVRRRGQEARLRCSPMKGHSHVYWYRQLPEEGLKFMVYLQKENIIDESGMPKERFSAEFPKEGPSILRIQQVVRGDSAAYFCASLRGLEFNTEAFFGQGTRLTVV.